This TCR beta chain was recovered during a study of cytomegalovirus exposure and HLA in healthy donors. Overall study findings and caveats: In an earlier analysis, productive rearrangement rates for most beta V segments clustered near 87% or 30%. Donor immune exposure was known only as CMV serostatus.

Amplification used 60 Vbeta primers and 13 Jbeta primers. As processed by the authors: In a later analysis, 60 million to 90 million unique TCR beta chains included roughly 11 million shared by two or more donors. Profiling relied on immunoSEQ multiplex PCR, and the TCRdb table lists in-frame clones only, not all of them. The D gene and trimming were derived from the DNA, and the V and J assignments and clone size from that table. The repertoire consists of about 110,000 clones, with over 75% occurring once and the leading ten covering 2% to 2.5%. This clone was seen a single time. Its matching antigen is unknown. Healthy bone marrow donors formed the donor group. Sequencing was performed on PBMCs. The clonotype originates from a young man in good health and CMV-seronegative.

In nucleotides, the CDR3 is TGTGCCAGCAGTGAGAAGCGGACGGGGAACACTGAAGCTTTCTTT. Its translation: CASSEKRTGNTEAFF. The genes are TRBV6-1 and TRBJ1-1; D gene ambiguous. V lost 3 bases and J lost 1, with 12 bases in between. This CDR3 region has 15 residues. Germline CDR1 reads MNHNS; CDR2 reads SASEGT.